This TCR beta chain was sequenced for a study of blood T cell repertoires in COVID-19. Per the study methods: Nucleated cell number was recorded as an estimate derived from reference gene primer amplification. Sequencing was performed with immunoSEQ multiplex PCR; in TCRdb, only in-frame clones are kept and a portion is missing. V, J and clone size reflect that table, while D and trimming were determined from the DNA. Here the sample spans hundreds of thousands of clones, approximately 90% being singletons. Germline values: CDR1 MNHEY, CDR2 SVGEGT. This CDR3 contains 16 residues. V was pared by 2 bases and J by 5 bases, with 16 bases between.

The chain joins TRBV6-2 or TRBV6-3 to TRBJ2-1, with D tentatively TRBD2 (5 bases). The sample taken for sequencing was PBMCs or T cells enriched from blood (not recorded which). This clonotype was sampled from a woman between 35 and 50 years old who had recovered from COVID-19. In nucleotides, the CDR3 is TGTGCCAGCAGTTACGTCCCCGGGGTTCATCACAATGAGCAGTTCTTC. It codes for CASSYVPGVHHNEQFF.